This TCR beta chain originates from a study of cytomegalovirus exposure and HLA in healthy donors. The PCR had 60 Vbeta and 13 Jbeta primers. Sequencing used immunoSEQ multiplex PCR; TCRdb keeps in-frame clones, though not all of them. The sample carries 150,000 to 200,000 clones, 60% to 80% recorded once. V dropped 7 bases and J dropped 2; count of bases not matched to a gene: 5. This CDR3 contains 14 residues. CDR1 and CDR2 from the germline V gene are MNHEY and SVGAGI. In regard to this clone: Its specificity is unknown.

Study results and limitations: Apart from CMV serostatus, no immune exposure information was available. Sequencing depth roughly uniform across donors was assumed in presence/absence analyses. Excluded were some V segments that proved indistinguishable, including TRBV6-2 and TRBV6-3.

The clonotype originates from a middle-aged woman in good health and CMV-seronegative. The sample comprised PBMCs. The chain uses TRBV6-5 and TRBJ1-2, with TRBD1 matching 9 bases. CDR3 sequence reads: CASTRDRVNYGYTF. CDR3 coding DNA: TGTGCCAGCACCCGGGACAGGGTCAACTATGGCTACACCTTC.